This T cell receptor beta chain was identified in a study of control samples from healthy donors and cancer patients. Measured with immunoSEQ multiplex PCR; TCRdb has only the in-frame clones, and not every one. The top ten clones hold 22% of a sample with 35,000 to 55,000 clones, roughly 90% of them seen once. This CDR3 is 15 amino acids long. The V gene's germline CDR1 is WSHSY and CDR2 SAAADI. The V segment lost 6 bases and the J segment 0 bases; nucleotides outside the gene matches: 2. Sequenced: PBMCs. V gene TRBV10-2 combines with J gene TRBJ2-1; TRBD2 aligns across 10 bases. The sequence was obtained from a woman in her forties with head and neck cancer. The CDR3 DNA reads as TGCGCCAGCAGACTAGCGGGGTTCTCCTACAATGAGCAGTTCTTC. This translates into CASRLAGFSYNEQFF.